A selection of T cell receptor beta chains follows, all from one sample in a study of neurological immune-mediated disorders. TCRdb itself ran the 5' RACE reads through MiXCR, one entry per CDR3 protein. The sample records 65,000 to 75,000 distinct CDR3 sequences, approximately 5% being singletons. Source material: PBMCs. The receptors derive from an older woman with multiple sclerosis. Both conserved end residues are part of each CDR3. A D gene is named only where the DNA matches it firmly. The listing skips clone size in some rows; elsewhere it reads once, few, many or a size class.

clone_size,j_call,v_call,d_call,cdr3_nt,cdr3_aa
many,TRBJ2-7,TRBV7-8,NA,TGTGCCAGCGAAGGAATATTAGTCCCGGTGCAATCTGAACAGTACTTC,CASEGILVPVQSEQYF
many,TRBJ2-3,TRBV20-1,TRBD2,TGCAGTGCTAGAGATCCCCTGACTAGCGGGGACGATACGCAGTATTTT,CSARDPLTSGDDTQYF
NA,TRBJ2-5,TRBV3-1,NA,TGTGCCAGCAGCCAACTCCAGGGGCCGCAAGAGACCCAGTACTTC,CASSQLQGPQETQYF
NA,TRBJ1-1,TRBV6-4,TRBD1,TGTGCCAGCAGCAGGGACAGGCCGAACACTGAAGCTTTCTTT,CASSRDRPNTEAFF
few,TRBJ2-3,TRBV5-1,NA,TGCGCCAGCAGGGTGGAGTTCACAGATACGCAGTATTTT,CASRVEFTDTQYF
many,TRBJ2-1,TRBV20-1,TRBD1,TGCAGTGCTAACCTGGACAGGGGGCTGGTCAATGAGCAGTTCTTC,CSANLDRGLVNEQFF
many,TRBJ2-7,TRBV19,NA,TGTGCCAGTAGTATAGGGACAGAATCCTACGAGCAGTACTTC,CASSIGTESYEQYF
many,TRBJ2-7,TRBV9,NA,TGTGCCAGCAGCGTAGGGACGGACTCCTACGAGCAGTACTTC,CASSVGTDSYEQYF
NA,TRBJ2-1,TRBV27,TRBD2,TGTGCCAGCAGTTGGGCTAGCGGGAGCGGCTACAATGAGCAGTTCTTC,CASSWASGSGYNEQFF
many,TRBJ1-4,TRBV6-2/TRBV6-3,NA,TGTGCCAGCACCCGTAGGAACACGAGGAATGAAAAACTGTTTTTT,CASTRRNTRNEKLFF
many,TRBJ2-6,TRBV6-5,NA,TGTGCCAGCAGCTCCGGGGTCCGCCCTGGGGCCAACGTCCTGACTTTC,CASSSGVRPGANVLTF
many,TRBJ2-1,TRBV20-1,TRBD2,TGCAGTGCTACCGGAGCGGGAGGGTCCTACAATGAGCAGTTCTTC,CSATGAGGSYNEQFF
many,TRBJ2-5,TRBV5-1,NA,TGCGCCAGCAGCTTGGAAGGGTTTGGGGGGCGGAAGACCCAGTACTTC,CASSLEGFGGRKTQYF
many,TRBJ2-5,TRBV7-2,NA,TGTGCCAGCAGCTTAGCACGTACCCAAGAGACCCAGTACTTC,CASSLARTQETQYF
many,TRBJ2-1,TRBV7-9,TRBD2,TGTGCCAGCAGTTATAGCGGGAGCTCCTACAATGAGCAGTTCTTC,CASSYSGSSYNEQFF
few,TRBJ2-7,TRBV3-1,TRBD2,TGTGCCAGCAGCCCAGCGGGGGGGAGAGACTACGAGCAGTACTTC,CASSPAGGRDYEQYF
many,TRBJ2-3,TRBV5-1,NA,TGCGCCAGCAGCTTGGTCAGCCTAGGGGCCCCCACAGATACGCAGTATTTT,CASSLVSLGAPTDTQYF